This entry describes one T cell receptor (beta chain). This specimen belongs to a study of blood T cell repertoires in COVID-19. Sequenced by immunoSEQ multiplex PCR; TCRdb stores in-frame clones only, minus some. The sample records some 170,000 clones, about 81% being singletons. CDR3 length: 12 amino acids. With 2 bases removed from V and 5 bases from J, the gap between germline ends came to 6 bases. Germline values: CDR1 MNHEY, CDR2 SVGEGT. The rearrangement uses TRBV6-2 or TRBV6-3 and TRBJ1-1; D ambiguous. Material for sequencing was peripheral blood. This clonotype was sampled from a woman in her sixties or seventies with acute or convalescent COVID-19. In nucleotides, the CDR3 is TGTGCCAGCAGTTACCCTAGAACTGAAGCTTTCTTT. Its protein product is CASSYPRTEAFF.